Each of the 4 T cell receptor beta chains below was sequenced from the same sample in a study of vaccination effects on CD4 cells after COVID-19. These TCRs are of unknown antigen specificity. Some clones are missing from TCRdb's copy, which holds only in-frame ones; the method was immunoSEQ multiplex PCR. Among tens of thousands of clones listed, approximately 70% were seen once. Cultured cells yielded isolated CD4+ T cells after approximately nine days. The sequenced sample was CD4+ T cells from PBMCs cultured without peptide, obtained before COVID-19 vaccination. The origin of the receptors is a human donor who had a prior SARS-CoV-2 infection.

This rearrangement joins TRBV3-1 (or the pseudogene TRBV3-2) to TRBJ2-5, with 10 nucleotides matching TRBD2. The germline CDR1 and CDR2 sequences are LGHDT and YNNKEL (reference sequence). V lost 0 bases and J lost 4; bases outside the gene matches: 5. The CDR3 has 16 residues. CDR3 sequence (DNA): TGTGCCAGCAGCCAAGATCAGTCTAGCGGGGGAGAGACCCAGTACTTC. It encodes CASSQDQSSGGETQYF.

This clone was counted between two and nine times. The chain couples TRBV30 to TRBJ1-2, with no clear D. Between the trimmed V and J ends, which lost 5 bases and 8 bases, there was a span of 12 bases. CDR3 length: 11 amino acids. CDR1 and CDR2 (germline): GTSNPN, SVGIG (reference sequence). The DNA for the CDR3 is TGTGCCTGGGACCTCAGTACGGGCTACACCTTC. Translating it yields CAWDLSTGYTF.

This clone came up a few times. The gene calls are TRBV5-1 and TRBJ1-2; TRBD1 might be the D (6 bases). This CDR3 contains 14 residues. V was trimmed by 0 bases and J by 2 bases, leaving 8 bases between them. Germline-derived CDR1 and CDR2 are SGHRS and YFSETQ. The CDR3 nucleotides read TGCGCCAGCAGCTTGGAGGGGGGAAACTATGGCTACACCTTC. Translated, it gives CASSLEGGNYGYTF.

This clone showed up just a few times. This chain connects TRBV30 to TRBJ1-3; no reliable D call. Germline loops: CDR1 GTSNPN, CDR2 SVGIG (reference sequence). This CDR3 region has 13 residues. Deletions cut 1 base from V and 0 bases from J, with 4 bases between. The CDR3 reads CAWSEYSGNTIYF. CDR3 bases: TGTGCCTGGAGTGAATACTCTGGAAACACCATATATTTT. Based on the CDR3 plus reference TRBV30 and TRBJ1-3, the full variable domain is SQTIHQWPATLVQPVGSPLSLECTVEGTSNPNLYWYRQAAGRGLQLLFYSVGIGQISSEVPQNLSASRPQDRQFILSSKKLLLSDSGFYLCAWSEYSGNTIYFGEGSWLTVV.